These 6 T cell receptor beta chains came from one sample sequenced in a study of early T cells in non-severe SARS-CoV-2 infection. TCRdb re-derived calls from the 5' RACE reads in MiXCR, one entry per CDR3 protein. The sample carries about 89,000 distinct CDR3 sequences, roughly 15% recorded once. Sequencing used whole blood. The receptors here all came from an adult who was a healthcare worker with PCR-confirmed SARS-CoV-2 infection or an uninfected control (not recorded which).

V gene TRBV6-2 or TRBV6-3 combines with J gene TRBJ1-4; 7 bases map to TRBD1. With 4 bases clipped from V and 9 bases from J, the junction kept 14 bases outside the gene matches. This CDR3 is 16 amino acids long. Germline CDR1 MNHEY, CDR2 SVGEGT. CDR3 coding DNA: TGTGCCAGCAGTTCCCCCTCCGGGCGACAGGGAAAAAAACTGTTTTTT. Translation gives CASSSPSGRQGKKLFF.

This clonotype was picked up a small number of times. This sequence joins TRBV20-1 and TRBJ1-6, with D tentatively TRBD1 (5 bases). With 1 base removed from V and 2 bases from J, the gap between germline ends came to 6 bases. The CDR3 sequence is 14 residues long. The germline CDR1 and CDR2 sequences are DFQATT and SNEGSKA (reference sequence). The CDR3 DNA sequence: TGCAGTGCTAGAGCGGGACCCTATAATTCACCCCTCCACTTT. Translation gives CSARAGPYNSPLHF.

The chain couples TRBV24-1 to TRBJ2-5, with TRBD2 as a possible D gene (6 bases). Germline CDR1 is KGHDR and CDR2 is SFDVKD. CDR3 size: 13 residues. V lost 2 bases and J lost 3, with 6 bases in between. CDR3 nucleotides: TGTGCCACCAGTGATTCGGGGGAAGAGACCCAGTACTTC. This encodes CATSDSGEETQYF.

In this sample, this clonotype turned up a few times. The genes are TRBV9 and TRBJ1-1; D is ambiguous. The CDR3 extends over 14 amino acids. Looked up from germline, CDR1 is SGDLS and CDR2 is YYNGEE. V lost 3 bases to trimming and J lost 11 bases, with 20 bases between them. The CDR3 DNA reads as TGTGCCAGCAGCGAGATCGTCTCTTCTTTTGGGGCTTTCTTT. This gives the protein CASSEIVSSFGAFF.

Many counts were recorded for this clonotype. The rearrangement links TRBV5-4 to TRBJ2-5; 13 nucleotides match TRBD2. The CDR3 runs 14 residues. Germline CDR1 is SGHNT and CDR2 is YYREEE (reference sequence). Germline trimming cut 4 bases from V and 5 bases from J; bases unmatched to any gene: 2. For the CDR3, the DNA is TGTGCCAGCAGCACGGGACTAGCGGGGGAGACCCAGTACTTC. Encoded protein: CASSTGLAGETQYF.

The gene calls are TRBV12-3 or TRBV12-4 and TRBJ2-1; 11 bases line up with TRBD1. V was clipped by 7 bases and J by 4 bases; unmatched bases: 3. The CDR3 sequence is 14 residues long. CDR3 coding DNA: TGTGCCAGCATTGGACAGGGGGCTTACAATGAGCAGTTCTTC. It codes for CASIGQGAYNEQFF.